The 32 T cell receptor beta chains given below trace back to one sample, sequenced in a study of monozygotic twins with inflammatory bowel disease (dated by TCRdb to between 2018 and 2021). The library was obtained by 5' RACE. The sequencer was an Illumina HiSeq 2500. TCRdb reprocessed the sequencing reads and holds a single record per CDR3 protein sequence, with no DNA. This specimen's table enumerates roughly 320,000 distinct CDR3 sequences. The ten largest make up over 5.5% of the sample. Sequenced: blood. The source is a human donor with ulcerative colitis or Crohn's disease, or a healthy co-twin of an affected twin (not recorded which).

The chain employs TRBV2 and TRBJ2-5; TCRdb returns TRBD1, unconfirmable since there is no DNA. This CDR3 has 15 residues. Germline assignment: CDR1 SNHLY and CDR2 FYNNEI. The CDR3 loop reads CASSTVDRGKETQYF.

The rearrangement joins TRBV27 to TRBJ2-7; TCRdb picks TRBD2, but there is no DNA to check that call. The CDR3 extends over 16 amino acids. Germline V gene sequence: CDR1 MNHEY, CDR2 SMNVEV (reference sequence). This CDR3 reads CASTSRWGLANYEQYF.

V is TRBV7-2 and J is TRBJ2-7; TCRdb outputs TRBD1, but without DNA this stays unchecked. Germline CDR1 SGHTA, CDR2 FQGNSA. The CDR3 length is 15 residues. The CDR3 loop reads CASTAGWGGSYEQYF.

The chain combines TRBV7-2 with TRBJ2-5; TCRdb selects TRBD1, and the lack of DNA leaves this call unchecked. The CDR3 spans 14 residues. Germline CDR1 SGHTA, CDR2 FQGNSA. This chain's CDR3 is CASSFSTAQETQYF.

The chain carries TRBV5-1 and TRBJ2-1; TCRdb selects TRBD2, and the lack of DNA leaves this call unchecked. CDR3 length equals 16 residues. Germline V gives CDR1 SGHRS, CDR2 YFSETQ. The CDR3 region is CASSATSYSSYNEQFF.

This chain joins TRBV30 and TRBJ2-2; TCRdb gives TRBD1 as the D gene, but with no DNA this cannot be confirmed. Germline assignment: CDR1 GTSNPN and CDR2 SVGIG (reference sequence). CDR3 length: 13 residues. Here the CDR3 reads CAWTGTTTGELFF. Full variable domain (rest looked up from reference TRBV30 and TRBJ2-2): SQTIHQWPATLVQPVGSPLSLECTVEGTSNPNLYWYRQAAGRGLQLLFYSVGIGQISSEVPQNLSASRPQDRQFILSSKKLLLSDSGFYLCAWTGTTTGELFFGEGSRLTVL.

This rearrangement joins TRBV29-1 to TRBJ2-7. The CDR3 extends over 11 amino acids. Germline V CDR1 and CDR2: SQVTM, ANQGSEA. This chain's CDR3 is CSVEDLAEQYF.

The rearrangement links TRBV19 to TRBJ2-3. CDR1 is LNHDA, CDR2 SQIVND, per germline (reference sequence). The CDR3 covers 12 residues. The CDR3 spells CASSKITDTQYF.

The gene calls are TRBV12-3 or TRBV12-4 and TRBJ1-2; the D call from TCRdb, TRBD1, cannot be confirmed without DNA. The CDR3 runs 13 residues. CDR3 in amino acids: CASRHRGAYGYTF.

The V call is TRBV7-2, the J call TRBJ2-1; without DNA, the TCRdb call of TRBD1 cannot be checked. The CDR3 consists of 13 residues. Germline lookup yields CDR1 SGHTA and CDR2 FQGNSA. CDR3 sequence: CASSLLGGFEQFF.

The rearrangement links TRBV11-1 to TRBJ1-1. The CDR3 has 14 amino acids. Germline-derived CDR1 and CDR2 are SGHAT and FQDESV (reference sequence). The CDR3: CASSKTQVNTEAFF.

The gene calls are TRBV10-3 and TRBJ1-1; TCRdb reports TRBD1, a call that lacks DNA to check it against. Germline assignment: CDR1 ENHRY and CDR2 SYGVKD. This CDR3 contains 15 residues. CDR3 residues: CAIRGTGSWGTEAFF.

This sequence joins TRBV20-1 and TRBJ2-1. The CDR3 covers 12 residues. The germline V gene encodes CDR1 DFQATT and CDR2 SNEGSKA (reference sequence). CDR3 amino acids: CSAVLGQSQQFF.

V usage is TRBV14 and J usage is TRBJ2-2. This CDR3 is built from 16 residues. Germline assignment: CDR1 SGHDN and CDR2 FVKESK. Here the CDR3 reads CASSQDLGRYTGELFF.

The gene calls are TRBV15 and TRBJ2-6. Per germline, CDR1 LNHNV and CDR2 YYDKDF (reference sequence). CDR3 size: 13 residues. The CDR3 here is CATSKAGANVLTF.

The J gene is TRBJ2-5, the V gene TRBV5-1; with no DNA, the TCRdb D assignment of TRBD2 cannot be verified. This CDR3 has 16 amino acids. Looked up from germline, CDR1 is SGHRS and CDR2 is YFSETQ. Here the CDR3 reads CASSLRLAGGQETQYF.

The rearrangement links TRBV6-2 or TRBV6-3 to TRBJ2-7; there is no DNA to check the TCRdb D call of TRBD2. The CDR3 covers 14 residues. The germline CDR1 and CDR2 sequences are MNHEY and SVGEGT. The CDR3 sequence: CASSNSGGPYEQYF.

The chain is built from TRBV4-3 and TRBJ2-3; there is no DNA to check the TCRdb D call of TRBD2. CDR1 LGHNA and CDR2 YSLEER come from the germline V gene. The CDR3 runs 17 residues. Here the CDR3 reads CASSLRRRGGRPDTQYF.

The rearrangement joins TRBV19 to TRBJ2-1; the D call from TCRdb, TRBD1, cannot be confirmed without DNA. Germline CDR1 is LNHDA and CDR2 is SQIVND (reference sequence). The CDR3 consists of 13 residues. The CDR3: CASSGTGKNEQFF.

The chain is built from TRBV6-5 and TRBJ2-7. This CDR3 is built from 15 residues. CDR1 and CDR2 from the germline V gene are MNHEY and SVGAGI. The CDR3: CASSSPGLGLYEQYF.

The V call is TRBV10-3, the J call TRBJ1-5; TCRdb outputs TRBD1, but without DNA this stays unchecked. Looked up from germline, CDR1 is ENHRY and CDR2 is SYGVKD. The CDR3 is made up of 15 amino acids. CDR3 protein: CAISEADRYNQPQHF.

The rearrangement links TRBV10-2 to TRBJ2-7; TCRdb indicates TRBD2, and absent DNA this call remains unverified. From germline, CDR1 is WSHSY and CDR2 SAAADI. This CDR3 has 14 amino acids. The CDR3: CASSVGRSMYEQYF.

The chain is built from TRBV19 and TRBJ2-5; TCRdb's D call, TRBD1, is unchecked because there is no DNA. The CDR3 runs 15 residues. Germline CDR1 and CDR2: LNHDA and SQIVND (reference sequence). CDR3 sequence: CASSVGQGSLETQYF. The complete variable domain, with remaining parts taken from reference TRBV19 and TRBJ2-5, reads DGGITQSPKYLFRKEGQNVTLSCEQNLNHDAMYWYRQDPGQGLRLIYYSQIVNDFQKGDIAEGYSVSREKKESFPLTVTSAQKNPTAFYLCASSVGQGSLETQYFGPGTRLLVL.

CDR3 in amino acids: CSAVSFGSIYEQFF. The chain combines TRBV20-1 with TRBJ2-1; TCRdb proposes TRBD2, but this gene call is untestable without DNA. The germline V gene encodes CDR1 DFQATT and CDR2 SNEGSKA (reference sequence). The CDR3 has 14 amino acids.

The chain is built from TRBV25-1 and TRBJ1-4; absent DNA, TCRdb's TRBD1 call cannot be checked. The CDR3 is made up of 15 amino acids. Germline V gives CDR1 MGHDK, CDR2 SYGVNS. The CDR3 sequence: CASSDSGQVREKLFF.

V and J are TRBV3-1 and TRBJ2-5; TCRdb selects TRBD1, and the lack of DNA leaves this call unchecked. This CDR3 region has 15 residues. The V gene's germline CDR1 is LGHDT and CDR2 YNNKEL (reference sequence). The CDR3 loop is CASSQERRVGETQYF.

The chain joins TRBV29-1 to TRBJ2-7; TCRdb designates TRBD1, a call that cannot be tested without DNA. Germline V gene sequence: CDR1 SQVTM, CDR2 ANQGSEA. This CDR3 is built from 15 residues. The chain's CDR3 is CSVELLLDRGYEQYF.

The chain couples TRBV9 to TRBJ1-4; TCRdb indicates TRBD1, and absent DNA this call remains unverified. The CDR3 loop spans 15 amino acids. The germline CDR1 and CDR2 sequences are SGDLS and YYNGEE. This chain's CDR3 is CASSVSRGPNEKLFF. Full variable domain (remainder filled in from reference TRBV9 and TRBJ1-4): DSGVTQTPKHLITATGQRVTLRCSPRSGDLSVYWYQQSLDQGLQFLIQYYNGEERAKGNILERFSAQQFPDLHSELNLSSLELGDSALYFCASSVSRGPNEKLFFGSGTQLSVL.

The gene calls are TRBV7-9 and TRBJ1-5; without DNA, the TCRdb call of TRBD1 cannot be checked. Per germline, CDR1 SEHNR and CDR2 FQNEAQ (reference sequence). This CDR3 is built from 15 residues. The CDR3 loop is CASSNDSWGNQPQHF.

This sequence joins TRBV4-2 and TRBJ2-3; the D call from TCRdb, TRBD1, cannot be confirmed without DNA. The CDR3 runs 16 residues. CDR1 and CDR2 from the germline V gene are LGHNA and YNFKEQ. CDR3 sequence reads: CASSQDPGDNTDTQYF.

V usage is TRBV24-1 and J usage is TRBJ2-7; without DNA, the TCRdb call of TRBD2 cannot be checked. Germline V gives CDR1 KGHDR, CDR2 SFDVKD. The CDR3 runs 13 residues. The chain's CDR3 is CATSDRFGSEQYF.

The chain joins TRBV19 to TRBJ2-7; TCRdb lists TRBD1, though no DNA is available to test this call. The CDR3 sequence is 15 residues long. Looked up from germline, CDR1 is LNHDA and CDR2 is SQIVND (reference sequence). The CDR3 loop is CASSNRQTMSYEQYF.